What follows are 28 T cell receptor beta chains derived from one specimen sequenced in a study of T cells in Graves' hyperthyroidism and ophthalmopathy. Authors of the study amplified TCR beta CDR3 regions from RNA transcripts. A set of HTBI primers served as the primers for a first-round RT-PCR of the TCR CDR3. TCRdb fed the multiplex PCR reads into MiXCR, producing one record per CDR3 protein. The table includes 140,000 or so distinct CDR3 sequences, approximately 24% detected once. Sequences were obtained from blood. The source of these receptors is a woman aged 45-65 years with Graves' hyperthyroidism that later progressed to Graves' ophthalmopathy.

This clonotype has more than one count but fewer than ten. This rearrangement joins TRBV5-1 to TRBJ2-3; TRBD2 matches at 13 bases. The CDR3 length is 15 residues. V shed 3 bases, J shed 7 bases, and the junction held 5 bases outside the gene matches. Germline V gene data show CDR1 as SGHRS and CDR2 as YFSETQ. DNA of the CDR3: TGCGCCAGCAGCTACGGACTAGCGGGAGTAAATACGCAGTATTTT. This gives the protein CASSYGLAGVNTQYF.

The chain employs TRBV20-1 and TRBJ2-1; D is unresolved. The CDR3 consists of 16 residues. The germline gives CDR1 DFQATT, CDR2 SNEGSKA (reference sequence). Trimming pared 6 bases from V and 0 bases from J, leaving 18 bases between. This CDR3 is CSATDGDPSSYNEQFF. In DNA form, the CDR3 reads TGCAGTGCCACGGATGGGGATCCAAGCTCCTACAATGAGCAGTTCTTC.

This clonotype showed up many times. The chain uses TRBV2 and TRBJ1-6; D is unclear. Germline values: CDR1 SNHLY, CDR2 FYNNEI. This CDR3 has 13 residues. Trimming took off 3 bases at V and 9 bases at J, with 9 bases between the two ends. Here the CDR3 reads CASSESWGSPLHF. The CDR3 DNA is TGTGCCAGCAGTGAGTCCTGGGGTTCACCCCTCCACTTT.

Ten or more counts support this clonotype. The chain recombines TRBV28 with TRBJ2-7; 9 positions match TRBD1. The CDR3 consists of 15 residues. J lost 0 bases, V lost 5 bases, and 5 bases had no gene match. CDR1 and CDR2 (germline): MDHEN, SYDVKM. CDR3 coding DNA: TGTGCCAGCAGTCCCGGGACAGGGTTCTCCTACGAGCAGTACTTC. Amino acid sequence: CASSPGTGFSYEQYF. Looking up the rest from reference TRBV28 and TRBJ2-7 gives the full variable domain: DVKVTQSSRYLVKRTGEKVFLECVQDMDHENMFWYRQDPGLGLRLIYFSYDVKMKEKGDIPEGYSVSREKKERFSLILESASTNQTSMYLCASSPGTGFSYEQYFGPGTRLTVT.

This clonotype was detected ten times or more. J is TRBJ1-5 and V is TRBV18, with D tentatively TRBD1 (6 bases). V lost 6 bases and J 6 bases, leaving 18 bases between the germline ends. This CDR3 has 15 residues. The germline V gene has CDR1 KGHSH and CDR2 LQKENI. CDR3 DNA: TGTGCCAGCTCCTCACAGGGCCCGGAGGGTCAGCCCCAGCATTTT. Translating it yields CASSSQGPEGQPQHF.

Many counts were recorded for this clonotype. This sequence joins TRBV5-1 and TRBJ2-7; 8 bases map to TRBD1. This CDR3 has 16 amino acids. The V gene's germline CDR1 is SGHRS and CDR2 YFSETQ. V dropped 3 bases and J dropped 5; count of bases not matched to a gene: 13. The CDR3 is CASSSRSGTGNHEQYF. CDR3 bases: TGCGCCAGCAGCTCGAGGTCCGGGACAGGTAACCACGAGCAGTACTTC. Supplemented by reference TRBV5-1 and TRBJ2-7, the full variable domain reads KAGVTQTPRYLIKTRGQQVTLSCSPISGHRSVSWYQQTPGQGLQFLFEYFSETQRNKGNFPGRFSGRQFSNSRSEMNVSTLELGDSALYLCASSSRSGTGNHEQYFGPGTRLTVT.

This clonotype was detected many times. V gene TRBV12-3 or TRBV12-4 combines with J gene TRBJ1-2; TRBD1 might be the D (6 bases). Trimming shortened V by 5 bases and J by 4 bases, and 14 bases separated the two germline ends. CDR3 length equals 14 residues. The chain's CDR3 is CASSPGQSPYGYTF. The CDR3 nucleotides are TGTGCCAGCAGTCCCGGACAGAGCCCCTATGGCTACACCTTC.

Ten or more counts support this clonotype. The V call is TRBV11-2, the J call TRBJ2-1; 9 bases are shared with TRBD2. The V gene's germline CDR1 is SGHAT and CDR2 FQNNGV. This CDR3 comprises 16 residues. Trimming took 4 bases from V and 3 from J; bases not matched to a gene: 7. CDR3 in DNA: TGTGCCAGCAGCTCCCCCCGCGGGAGGGACTACAATGAGCAGTTCTTC. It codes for CASSSPRGRDYNEQFF.

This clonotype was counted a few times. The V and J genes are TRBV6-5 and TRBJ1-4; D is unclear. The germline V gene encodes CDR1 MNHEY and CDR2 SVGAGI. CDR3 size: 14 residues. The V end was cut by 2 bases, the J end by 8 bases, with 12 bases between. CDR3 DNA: TGTGCCAGCAGTTACGGTACGGTGTCGGAAAAACTGTTTTTT. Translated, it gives CASSYGTVSEKLFF.

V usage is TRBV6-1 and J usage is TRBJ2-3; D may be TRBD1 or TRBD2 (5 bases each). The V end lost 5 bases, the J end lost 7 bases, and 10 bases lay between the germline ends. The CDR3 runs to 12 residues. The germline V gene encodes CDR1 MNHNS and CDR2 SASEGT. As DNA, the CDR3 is TGTGCCAGCAGTAGGGACCGCTATACGCAGTATTTT. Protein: CASSRDRYTQYF.

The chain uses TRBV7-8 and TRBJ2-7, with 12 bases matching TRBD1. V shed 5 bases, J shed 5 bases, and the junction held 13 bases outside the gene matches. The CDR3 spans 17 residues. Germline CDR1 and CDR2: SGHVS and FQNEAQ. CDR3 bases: TGTGCCAGCAGCCCGCTCTCCACCGGGACAGGGGGCAACGAGCAGTACTTC. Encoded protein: CASSPLSTGTGGNEQYF.

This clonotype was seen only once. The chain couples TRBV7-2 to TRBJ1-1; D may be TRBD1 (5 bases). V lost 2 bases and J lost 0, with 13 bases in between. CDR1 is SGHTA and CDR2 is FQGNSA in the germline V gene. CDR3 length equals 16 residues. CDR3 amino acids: CASSLRPGRLNTEAFF. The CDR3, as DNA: TGTGCCAGCAGCTTAAGGCCAGGGAGATTGAACACTGAAGCTTTCTTT.

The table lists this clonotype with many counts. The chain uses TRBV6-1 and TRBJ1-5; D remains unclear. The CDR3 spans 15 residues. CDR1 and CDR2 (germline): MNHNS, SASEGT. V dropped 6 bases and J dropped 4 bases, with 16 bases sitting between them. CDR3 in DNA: TGTGCCAGCAGGCATCTAGTGGCGGGGAATCAGCCCCAGCATTTT. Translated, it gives CASRHLVAGNQPQHF.

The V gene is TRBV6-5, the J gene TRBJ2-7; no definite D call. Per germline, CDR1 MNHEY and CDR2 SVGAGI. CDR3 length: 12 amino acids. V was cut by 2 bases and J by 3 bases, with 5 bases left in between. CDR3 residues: CASSYVNYEQYF. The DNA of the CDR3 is TGTGCCAGCAGTTACGTGAACTACGAGCAGTACTTC.

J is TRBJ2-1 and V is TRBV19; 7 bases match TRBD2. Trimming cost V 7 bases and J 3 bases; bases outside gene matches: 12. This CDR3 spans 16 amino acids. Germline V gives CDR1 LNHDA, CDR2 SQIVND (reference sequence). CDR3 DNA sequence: TGTGCCAGTACCCCACGGGGCGGGAGAGGCTACAATGAGCAGTTCTTC. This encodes CASTPRGGRGYNEQFF.

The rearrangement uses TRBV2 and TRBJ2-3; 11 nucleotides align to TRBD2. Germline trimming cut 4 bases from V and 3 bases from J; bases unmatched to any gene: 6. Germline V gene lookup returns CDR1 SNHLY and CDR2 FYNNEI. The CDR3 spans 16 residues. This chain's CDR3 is CASSGPWTSGTDTQYF. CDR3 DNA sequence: TGTGCCAGCAGTGGTCCTTGGACTAGCGGGACAGATACGCAGTATTTT.

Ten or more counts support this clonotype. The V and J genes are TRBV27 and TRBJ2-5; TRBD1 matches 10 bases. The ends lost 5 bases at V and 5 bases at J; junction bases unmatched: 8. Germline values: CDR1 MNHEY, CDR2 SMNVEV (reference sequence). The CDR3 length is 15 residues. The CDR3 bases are TGTGCCAGCAGTACCCGACAGGGGGCAACGGAGACCCAGTACTTC. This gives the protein CASSTRQGATETQYF.

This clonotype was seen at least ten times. In nucleotides, the CDR3 is TGTGCCAGCAGTTCCCCTTCGGGTGGCGGGGCCAACGTCCTGACTTTC. It yields the protein CASSSPSGGGANVLTF. The rearrangement links TRBV27 to TRBJ2-6; D unclear. The CDR3 covers 16 residues. Germline-derived CDR1 and CDR2 are MNHEY and SMNVEV (reference sequence). V was pared by 4 bases and J by 4 bases, with 14 bases between.

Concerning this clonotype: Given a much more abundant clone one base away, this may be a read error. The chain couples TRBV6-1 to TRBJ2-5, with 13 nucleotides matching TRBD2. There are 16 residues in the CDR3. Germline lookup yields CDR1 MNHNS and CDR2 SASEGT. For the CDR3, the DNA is TGTGCCAGCAGTCCCCGCAGGACTAGCGGGAGAGAGGCCCAGTACTTC. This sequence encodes CASSPRRTSGREAQYF.

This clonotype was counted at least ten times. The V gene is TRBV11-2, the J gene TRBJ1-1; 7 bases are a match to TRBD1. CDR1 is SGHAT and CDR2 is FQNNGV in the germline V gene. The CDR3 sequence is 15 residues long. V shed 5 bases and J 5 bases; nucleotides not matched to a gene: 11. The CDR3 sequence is CASSRQDRRMTEAFF. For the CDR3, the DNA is TGTGCCAGCAGCCGCCAGGACAGGCGGATGACTGAAGCTTTCTTT.

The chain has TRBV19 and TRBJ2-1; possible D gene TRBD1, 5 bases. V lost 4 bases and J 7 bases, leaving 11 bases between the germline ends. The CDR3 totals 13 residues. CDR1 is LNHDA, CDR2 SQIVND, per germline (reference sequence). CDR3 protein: CASSTQGGNEQFF. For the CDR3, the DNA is TGTGCCAGTAGTACGCAGGGTGGAAATGAGCAGTTCTTC.

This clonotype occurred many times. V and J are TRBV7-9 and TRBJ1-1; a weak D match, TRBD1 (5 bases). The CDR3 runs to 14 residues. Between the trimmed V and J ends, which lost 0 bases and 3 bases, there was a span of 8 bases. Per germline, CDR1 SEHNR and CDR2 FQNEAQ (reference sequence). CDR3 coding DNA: TGTGCCAGCAGCTTAGCTGGCAGGGACACTGAAGCTTTCTTT. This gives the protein CASSLAGRDTEAFF.

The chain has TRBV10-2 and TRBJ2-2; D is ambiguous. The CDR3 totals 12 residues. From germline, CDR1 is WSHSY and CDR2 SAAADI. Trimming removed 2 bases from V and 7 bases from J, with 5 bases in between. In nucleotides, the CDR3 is TGCGCCAGCAGTGAGAATAGCGGGGAGCTGTTTTTT. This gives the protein CASSENSGELFF.

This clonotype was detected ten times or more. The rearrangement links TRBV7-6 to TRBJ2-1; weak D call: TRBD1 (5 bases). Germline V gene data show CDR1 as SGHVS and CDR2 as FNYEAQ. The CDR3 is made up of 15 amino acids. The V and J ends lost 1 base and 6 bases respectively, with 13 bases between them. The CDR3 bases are TGTGCCAGCAGCTTAGGGGGCAGGAGAGCCAATGAGCAGTTCTTC. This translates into CASSLGGRRANEQFF.

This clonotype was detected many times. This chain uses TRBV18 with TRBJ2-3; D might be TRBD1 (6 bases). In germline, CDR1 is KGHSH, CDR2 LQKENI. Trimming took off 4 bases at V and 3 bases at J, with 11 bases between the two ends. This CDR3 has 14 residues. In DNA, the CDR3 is TGTGCCAGCTCACTCCGGGACACTACAGATACGCAGTATTTT. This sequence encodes CASSLRDTTDTQYF.

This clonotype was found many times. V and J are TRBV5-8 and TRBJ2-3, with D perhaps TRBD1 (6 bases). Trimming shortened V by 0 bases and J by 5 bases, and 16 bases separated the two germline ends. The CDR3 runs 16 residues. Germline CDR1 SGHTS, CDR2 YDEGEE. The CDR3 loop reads CASSLGRPRGIDTQYF. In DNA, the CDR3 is TGTGCCAGCAGCTTGGGCCGACCGAGGGGGATAGATACGCAGTATTTT.

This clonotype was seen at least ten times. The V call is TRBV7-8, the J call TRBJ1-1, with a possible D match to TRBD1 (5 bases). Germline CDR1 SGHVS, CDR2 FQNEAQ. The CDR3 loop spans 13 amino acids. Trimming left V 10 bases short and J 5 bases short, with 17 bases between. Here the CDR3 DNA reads TGTGCCACCTCCCAGGGTCGAGGGACTGAAGCTTTCTTT. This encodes CATSQGRGTEAFF.

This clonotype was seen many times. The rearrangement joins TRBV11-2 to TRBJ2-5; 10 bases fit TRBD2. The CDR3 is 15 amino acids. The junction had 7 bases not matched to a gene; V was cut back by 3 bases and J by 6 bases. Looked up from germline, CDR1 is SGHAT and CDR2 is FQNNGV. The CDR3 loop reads CASSFGAGGTKTQYF. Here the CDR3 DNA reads TGTGCCAGCAGCTTCGGAGCGGGAGGGACGAAGACCCAGTACTTC.